This T cell receptor beta chain was obtained from a study of Graves' ophthalmopathy and Graves' hyperthyroidism. Overall study context: Blood was drawn at initial diagnosis, before any treatment.

As regards this clonotype: Its antigen is unknown. This may arise from a read error, as a much more abundant clone is one base away. The missing conserved phenylalanine or tryptophan at the end of this CDR3 makes a read error likely.

Germline CDR1 is SQVTM and CDR2 is ANQGSEA. Trimming pared 3 bases from V and 7 bases from J, leaving 13 bases between. There are 13 residues in the CDR3. Study-level points and caveats: Its predictions of ophthalmopathy progression gave the model roughly 71% sensitivity and almost 75% specificity. Blood was where most expanded thyroid clonotypes above 0.001 frequency also turned up.

Moderately to severely active ophthalmopathy under 3 months, CAS at least 3, NOSPECS at least 4. The TCR beta CDR3 regions underwent amplification from RNA transcripts. The first round was an RT-PCR with HTBI primers, and the second round was a multiplex PCR. TCRdb itself ran the multiplex PCR reads through MiXCR, one entry per CDR3 protein. Here the sample spans 340,000 or so distinct CDR3 sequences, 15% to 20% being singletons. The sample was peripheral blood. The TCR comes from an adult man with Graves' ophthalmopathy. This rearrangement joins TRBV29-1 to TRBJ1-5, with D maybe TRBD1 (6 bases). The chain's CDR3 is CSVEVLGGQPQHL. The CDR3 DNA follows: TGCAGCGTTGAGGTTTTAGGGGGACAGCCCCAGCATCTT.